This TCR beta chain appears in the sequencing data of a study of identical twins. This clonotype was seen many times. The antigen remains undetermined. Findings of the study overall: Out-of-frame beta chain sequences displayed weaker excess sharing between twins.

A universal primer site was incorporated via template switching, and the cDNA contained unique molecular identifiers. TCRdb reanalysed the 5' RACE reads using MiXCR and keeps one entry per CDR3 protein. This table has over 200,000 distinct CDR3 sequences, 8% to 11% appearing once. In germline, CDR1 is DFQATT, CDR2 SNEGSKA (reference sequence). V trimming: 0 bases; J trimming: 3 bases; junction bases outside the gene matches: 6. This CDR3 contains 15 residues. The TCR sequence derives from a man aged 50-59 years in good health. The chain is built from TRBV20-1 and TRBJ2-7; TRBD1 aligns across 9 bases. The specimen sequenced was memory T cells sorted from blood. In nucleotides, the CDR3 is TGCAGTGCTAGAGACTCGGACAGGGGTCACTACGAGCAGTACTTC. Amino acids: CSARDSDRGHYEQYF.